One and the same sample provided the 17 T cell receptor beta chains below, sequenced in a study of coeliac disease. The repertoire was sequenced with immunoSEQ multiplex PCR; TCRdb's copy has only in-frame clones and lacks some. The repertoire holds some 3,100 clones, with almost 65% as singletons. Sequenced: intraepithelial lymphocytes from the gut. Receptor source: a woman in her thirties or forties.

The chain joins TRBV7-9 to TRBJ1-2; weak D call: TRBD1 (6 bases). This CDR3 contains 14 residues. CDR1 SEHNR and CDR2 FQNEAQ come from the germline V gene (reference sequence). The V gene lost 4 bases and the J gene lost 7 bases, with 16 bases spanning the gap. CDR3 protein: CASSSLYRESGYTF. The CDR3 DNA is TGTGCCAGCAGCTCCCTTTACAGGGAGAGTGGCTACACCTTC.

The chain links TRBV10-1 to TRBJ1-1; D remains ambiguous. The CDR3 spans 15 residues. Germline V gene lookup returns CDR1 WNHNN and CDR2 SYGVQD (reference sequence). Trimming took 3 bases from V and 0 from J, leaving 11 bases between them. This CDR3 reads CASSDGSTVNTEAFF. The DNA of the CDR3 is TGCGCCAGCAGTGATGGGTCTACAGTGAACACTGAAGCTTTCTTT.

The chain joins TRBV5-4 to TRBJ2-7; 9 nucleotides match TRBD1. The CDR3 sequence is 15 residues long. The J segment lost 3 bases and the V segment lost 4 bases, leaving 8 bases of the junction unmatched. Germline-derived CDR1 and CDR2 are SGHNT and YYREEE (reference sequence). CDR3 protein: CASSPGQGIFYEQYF. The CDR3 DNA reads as TGTGCCAGCAGCCCCGGACAGGGGATCTTCTACGAGCAGTACTTC.

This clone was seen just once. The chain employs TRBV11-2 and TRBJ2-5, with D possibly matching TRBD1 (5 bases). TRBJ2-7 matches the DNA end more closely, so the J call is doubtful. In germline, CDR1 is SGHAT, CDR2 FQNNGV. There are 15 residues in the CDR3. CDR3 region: CASSLVSGKGYEQYF. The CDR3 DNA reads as TGTGCCAGCAGCTTAGTGTCAGGGAAAGGCTACGAGCAGTACTTC.

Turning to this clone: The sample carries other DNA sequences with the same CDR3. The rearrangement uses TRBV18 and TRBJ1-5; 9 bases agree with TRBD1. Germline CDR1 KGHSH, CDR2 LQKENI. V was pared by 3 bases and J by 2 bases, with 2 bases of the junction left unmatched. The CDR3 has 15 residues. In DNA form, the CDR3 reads TGTGCCAGCTCACCGGACAGGGGAGGCAATCAGCCCCAGCATTTT. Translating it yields CASSPDRGGNQPQHF.

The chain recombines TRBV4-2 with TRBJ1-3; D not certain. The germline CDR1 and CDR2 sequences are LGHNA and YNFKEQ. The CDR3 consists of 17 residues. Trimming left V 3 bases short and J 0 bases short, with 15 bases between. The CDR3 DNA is TGTGCCAGCAGCCAGGTCTCGACTGGCTTCTCTGGAAACACCATATATTTT. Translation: CASSQVSTGFSGNTIYF.

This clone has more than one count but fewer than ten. The CDR3 region has the DNA TGTGCCAGCACTAAGGGGCTCTCCTACGAGCAGTACTTC. Protein sequence: CASTKGLSYEQYF. The V call is TRBV6-1, the J call TRBJ2-7, with D possibly TRBD1 on 5 matching bases. Trimming stripped 7 bases from V and 0 bases from J, with 10 bases between. The germline CDR1 and CDR2 sequences are MNHNS and SASEGT. The CDR3 covers 13 residues.

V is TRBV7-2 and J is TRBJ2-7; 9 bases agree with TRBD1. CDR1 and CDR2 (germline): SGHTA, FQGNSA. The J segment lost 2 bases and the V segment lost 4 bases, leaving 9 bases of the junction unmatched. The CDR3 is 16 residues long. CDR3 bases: TGTGCCAGCAGCTCCAAAACAGGGGGCTTCCCCTACGAGCAGTACTTC. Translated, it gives CASSSKTGGFPYEQYF.

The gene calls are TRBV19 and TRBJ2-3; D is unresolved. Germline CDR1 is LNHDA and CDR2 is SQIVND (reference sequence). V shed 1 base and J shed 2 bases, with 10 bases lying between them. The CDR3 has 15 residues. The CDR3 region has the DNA TGTGCCAGTAGTATAGGAGTCGACTCCACAGATACGCAGTATTTT. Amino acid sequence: CASSIGVDSTDTQYF. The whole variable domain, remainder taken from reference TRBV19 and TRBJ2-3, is DGGITQSPKYLFRKEGQNVTLSCEQNLNHDAMYWYRQDPGQGLRLIYYSQIVNDFQKGDIAEGYSVSREKKESFPLTVTSAQKNPTAFYLCASSIGVDSTDTQYFGPGTRLTVL.

In nucleotides, the CDR3 is TGTGCCAGCAGTCTGACAGGCTTCAATCAGCCCCAGCATTTT. This encodes CASSLTGFNQPQHF. This chain uses TRBV28 with TRBJ1-5, with a possible D match to TRBD1 (6 bases). This CDR3 region has 14 residues. Germline values: CDR1 MDHEN, CDR2 SYDVKM. V lost 5 bases and J 3 bases, leaving 11 bases between the germline ends.

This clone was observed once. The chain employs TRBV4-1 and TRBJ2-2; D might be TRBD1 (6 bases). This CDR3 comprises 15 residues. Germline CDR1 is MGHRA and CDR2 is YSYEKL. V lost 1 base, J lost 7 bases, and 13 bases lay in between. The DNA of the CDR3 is TGCGCCAGCAGCCAAGGCTGGGGGCGCGACGGGGAGCTGTTTTTT. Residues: CASSQGWGRDGELFF.

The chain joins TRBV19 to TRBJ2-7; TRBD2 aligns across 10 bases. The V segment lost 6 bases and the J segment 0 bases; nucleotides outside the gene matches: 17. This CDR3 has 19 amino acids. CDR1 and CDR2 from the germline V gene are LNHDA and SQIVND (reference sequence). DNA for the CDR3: TGTGCCAGTAGACCCGATCCGGGACTAGCGAACCTTCGCTCCTACGAGCAGTACTTC. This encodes CASRPDPGLANLRSYEQYF.

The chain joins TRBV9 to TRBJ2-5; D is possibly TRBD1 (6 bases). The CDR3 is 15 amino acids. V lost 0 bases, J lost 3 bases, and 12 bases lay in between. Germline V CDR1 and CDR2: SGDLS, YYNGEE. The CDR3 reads CASSVASGVEETQYF. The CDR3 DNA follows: TGTGCCAGCAGCGTAGCTTCAGGGGTGGAAGAGACCCAGTACTTC.

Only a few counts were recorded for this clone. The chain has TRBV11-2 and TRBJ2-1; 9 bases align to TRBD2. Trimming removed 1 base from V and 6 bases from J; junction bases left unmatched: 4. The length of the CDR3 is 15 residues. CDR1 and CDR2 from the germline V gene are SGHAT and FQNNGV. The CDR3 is CASSLVAGDVNEQFF. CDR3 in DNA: TGTGCCAGCAGCTTAGTAGCGGGAGATGTCAATGAGCAGTTCTTC.

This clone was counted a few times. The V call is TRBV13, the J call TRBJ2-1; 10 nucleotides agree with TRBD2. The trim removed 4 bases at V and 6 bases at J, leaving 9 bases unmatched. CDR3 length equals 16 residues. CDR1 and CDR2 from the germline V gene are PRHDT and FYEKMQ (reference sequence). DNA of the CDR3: TGTGCCAGCAGCTCCGCCCTCGAGCGGGAGGGCAATGAGCAGTTCTTC. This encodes CASSSALEREGNEQFF.

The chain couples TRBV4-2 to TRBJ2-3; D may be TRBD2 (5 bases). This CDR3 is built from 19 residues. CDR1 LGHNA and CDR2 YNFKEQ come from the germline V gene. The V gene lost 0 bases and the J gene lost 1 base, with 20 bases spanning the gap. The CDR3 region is CASSQEGPRGTSRTDTQYF. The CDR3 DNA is TGTGCCAGCAGCCAAGAAGGCCCCCGGGGTACATCTCGCACAGATACGCAGTATTTT.

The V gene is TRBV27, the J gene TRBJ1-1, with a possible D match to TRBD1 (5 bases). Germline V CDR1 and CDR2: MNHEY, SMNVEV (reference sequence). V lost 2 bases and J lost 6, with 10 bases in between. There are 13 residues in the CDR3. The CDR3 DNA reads TGTGCCAGCAGTTTAATCGGGGGTCCTGAAGCTTTCTTT. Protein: CASSLIGGPEAFF.